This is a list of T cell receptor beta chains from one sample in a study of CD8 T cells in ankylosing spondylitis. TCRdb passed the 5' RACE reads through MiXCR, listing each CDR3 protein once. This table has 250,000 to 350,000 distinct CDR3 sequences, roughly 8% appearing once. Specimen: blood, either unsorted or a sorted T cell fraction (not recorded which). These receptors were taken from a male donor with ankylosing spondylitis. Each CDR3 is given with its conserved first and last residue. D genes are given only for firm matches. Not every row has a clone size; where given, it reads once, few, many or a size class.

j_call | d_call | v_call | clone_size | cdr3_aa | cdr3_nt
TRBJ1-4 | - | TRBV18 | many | CASSSTNEKLFF | TGTGCCAGCTCCTCCACTAATGAAAAACTGTTTTTT
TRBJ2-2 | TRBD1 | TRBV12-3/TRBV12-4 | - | CASSSDYDRGPNTGELFF | TGTGCCAGCAGTTCCGATTATGACAGGGGACCGAACACCGGGGAGCTGTTTTTT
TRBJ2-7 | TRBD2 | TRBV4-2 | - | CASSQLLGTSGRANGEQYF | TGTGCCAGCAGCCAACTACTAGGGACTAGCGGGAGGGCCAACGGCGAGCAGTACTTC
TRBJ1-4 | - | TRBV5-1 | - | CASSRDVGSNEKLFF | TGCGCCAGCAGCCGGGACGTAGGGAGCAATGAAAAACTGTTTTTT
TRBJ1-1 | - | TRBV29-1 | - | CSVQDTGRVGTEAFF | TGCAGCGTTCAAGACACAGGGAGAGTGGGCACTGAAGCTTTCTTT
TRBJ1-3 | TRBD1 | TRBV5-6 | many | CASSSQGAPGNTIYF | TGTGCCAGCAGCTCACAGGGGGCGCCCGGAAACACCATATATTTT
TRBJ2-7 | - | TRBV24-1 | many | CATSDSRDIYEQYF | TGTGCCACCAGTGATTCGAGGGACATCTACGAGCAGTACTTC
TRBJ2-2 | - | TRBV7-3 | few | CASSYFVGVDTGELFF | TGTGCCAGCAGCTATTTTGTAGGGGTTGACACCGGGGAGCTGTTTTTT
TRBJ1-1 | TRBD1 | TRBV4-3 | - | CASSQDQGARTEAFF | TGCGCCAGCAGCCAAGATCAGGGGGCGCGCACTGAAGCTTTCTTT
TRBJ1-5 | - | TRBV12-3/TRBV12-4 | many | CASSLGVGQSQHF | TGTGCCAGCAGCCTAGGGGTTGGTCAGAGCCAGCATTTT
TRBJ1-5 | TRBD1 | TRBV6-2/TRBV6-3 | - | CASRDPGQVAWGNQPQHF | TGTGCCAGCAGGGATCCGGGACAGGTGGCATGGGGCAATCAGCCCCAGCATTTT
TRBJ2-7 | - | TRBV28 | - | CASSLEVGARAGEQYF | TGTGCCAGCAGTTTAGAGGTCGGGGCCCGCGCGGGGGAGCAGTACTTC
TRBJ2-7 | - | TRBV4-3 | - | CASSQDRRTAREQYF | TGCGCCAGCAGCCAAGATAGACGTACGGCGAGGGAGCAGTACTTC
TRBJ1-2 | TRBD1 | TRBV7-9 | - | CASSLATGVSGGYTF | TGTGCCAGCAGCTTAGCGACAGGGGTTTCGGGAGGCTACACCTTC
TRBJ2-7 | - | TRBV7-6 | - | CASSLRRGGGYEQYF | TGTGCCAGCAGCTTACGCCGAGGTGGCGGCTACGAGCAGTACTTC
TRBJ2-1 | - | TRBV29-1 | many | CSVVSSVNEQFF | TGCAGCGTTGTTAGTTCCGTCAATGAGCAGTTCTTC
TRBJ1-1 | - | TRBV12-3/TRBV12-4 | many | CASSLASHLEGAEAFF | TGTGCCAGCAGTTTAGCGTCCCATCTGGAAGGTGCTGAAGCTTTCTTT
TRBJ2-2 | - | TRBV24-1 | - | CATKSSVDTGELFF | TGTGCCACCAAAAGCAGTGTCGACACCGGGGAGCTGTTTTTT
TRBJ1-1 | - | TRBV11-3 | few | CASSTRQKNTEAFF | TGTGCCAGCAGCACAAGACAGAAGAACACTGAAGCTTTCTTT
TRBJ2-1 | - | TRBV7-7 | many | CASSLGSNNEQFF | TGTGCCAGCAGCTTAGGCAGTAACAATGAGCAGTTCTTC
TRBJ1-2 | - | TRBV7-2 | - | CASSNPSAYGYTF | TGTGCCAGCAGTAACCCTTCCGCCTATGGCTACACCTTC
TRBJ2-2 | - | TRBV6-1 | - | CASQQLAGGPGELFF | TGTGCCAGCCAACAACTAGCAGGGGGGCCCGGGGAGCTGTTTTTT
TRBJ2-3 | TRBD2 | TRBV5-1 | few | CASSLVVAGVDTQYF | TGCGCCAGCAGCTTGGTTGTAGCGGGAGTCGATACGCAGTATTTT
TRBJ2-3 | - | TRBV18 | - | CASPTVGGLSGTDTQYF | TGTGCCAGCCCGACCGTCGGGGGGCTAAGTGGAACAGATACGCAGTATTTT
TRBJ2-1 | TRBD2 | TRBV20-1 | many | CSARGSSGSFYNEQFF | TGCAGTGCTAGAGGTTCTAGCGGGAGTTTTTACAATGAGCAGTTCTTC
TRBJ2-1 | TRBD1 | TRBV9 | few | CASSGRDSHSEQFF | TGTGCCAGCAGCGGCCGGGACAGTCACTCTGAGCAGTTCTTC
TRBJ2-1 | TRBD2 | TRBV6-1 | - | CASKTSGGDSSYNEQFF | TGTGCCAGCAAGACTAGCGGTGGCGATAGCTCCTACAATGAGCAGTTCTTC
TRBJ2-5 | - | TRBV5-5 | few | CASSLMRGSQETQYF | TGTGCCAGCAGCTTGATGAGGGGGTCCCAAGAGACCCAGTACTTC
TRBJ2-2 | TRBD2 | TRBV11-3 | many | CASTPSAGRSGELFF | TGTGCCAGCACGCCCTCAGCGGGAAGGAGTGGGGAGCTGTTTTTT
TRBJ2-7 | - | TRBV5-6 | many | CASSLDSPYEQYF | TGTGCCAGCAGCTTGGATTCACCCTACGAGCAGTACTTC
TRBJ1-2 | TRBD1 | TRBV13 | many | CASSKNRGSYGYTF | TGTGCCAGCAGCAAAAACAGGGGATCGTATGGCTACACCTTC
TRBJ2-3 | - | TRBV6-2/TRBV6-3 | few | CASSSRRGTDTQYF | TGTGCCAGCAGTTCCAGGCGGGGCACAGATACGCAGTATTTT
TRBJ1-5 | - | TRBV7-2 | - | CASSRQTRSNQPQHF | TGTGCCAGCAGCAGACAGACTAGGAGCAATCAGCCCCAGCATTTT
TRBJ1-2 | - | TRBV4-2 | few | CASSQADRHLTTANYGYTF | TGTGCCAGCAGCCAGGCCGACAGGCATCTCACCACAGCTAACTATGGCTACACCTTC
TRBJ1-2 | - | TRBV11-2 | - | CASSLARRITF | TGTGCCAGCAGCTTAGCCCGACGGATCACCTTC
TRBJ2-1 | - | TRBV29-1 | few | CSVATGNEQFF | TGCAGCGTAGCAACAGGCAATGAGCAGTTCTTC
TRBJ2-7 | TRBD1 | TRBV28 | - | CASSRTGSVYEQYF | TGTGCCAGCAGTCGGACAGGGTCTGTATACGAGCAGTACTTC
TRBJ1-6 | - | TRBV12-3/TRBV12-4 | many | CASTRGISYNSPLHF | TGTGCCAGCACCCGGGGAATCTCCTATAATTCACCCCTCCACTTT
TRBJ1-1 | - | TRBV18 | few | CASSPGPQILTAFF | TGTGCCAGCTCACCAGGACCACAGATCCTAACAGCTTTCTTT
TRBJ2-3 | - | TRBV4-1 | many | CASSQSPSSGAVTDTQYF | TGCGCCAGCAGCCAAAGCCCCTCCTCGGGAGCTGTCACAGATACGCAGTATTTT
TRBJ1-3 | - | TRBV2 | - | CAIISGNTIYF | TGTGCCATCATCTCTGGAAACACCATATATTTT
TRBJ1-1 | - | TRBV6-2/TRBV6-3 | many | CASSYGEDHPPTEAFF | TGTGCCAGCAGTTATGGGGAAGATCACCCTCCCACTGAAGCTTTCTTT
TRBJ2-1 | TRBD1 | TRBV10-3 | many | CAIKGQTYNEQFF | TGTGCCATCAAGGGACAGACTTACAATGAGCAGTTCTTC
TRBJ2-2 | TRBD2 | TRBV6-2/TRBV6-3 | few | CASSYRREYTGELFF | TGTGCCAGCAGTTACCGGCGGGAGTACACCGGGGAGCTGTTTTTT
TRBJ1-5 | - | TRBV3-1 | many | CASSQMTAQPQHF | TGTGCCAGCAGCCAAATGACAGCCCAGCCCCAGCATTTT
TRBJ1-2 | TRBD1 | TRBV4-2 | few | CASSQSGTGLNAGGYTF | TGTGCCAGCAGCCAATCCGGGACAGGTTTGAACGCAGGGGGCTACACCTTC
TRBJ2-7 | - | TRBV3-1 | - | CASSQDPPGSPERYF | TGTGCCAGCAGCCAAGATCCGCCGGGCAGTCCGGAGCGGTACTTC
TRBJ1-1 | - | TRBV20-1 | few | CSARDPRRPNTEAFF | TGCAGTGCTAGAGATCCCAGGCGGCCTAACACTGAAGCTTTCTTT
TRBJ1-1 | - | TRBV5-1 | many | CASSWDAPNTEAFF | TGCGCCAGCAGCTGGGACGCTCCGAACACTGAAGCTTTCTTT
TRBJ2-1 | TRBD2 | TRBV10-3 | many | CAISETGLAGGYNEQFF | TGTGCCATCAGTGAGACCGGCCTAGCGGGAGGGTACAATGAGCAGTTCTTC
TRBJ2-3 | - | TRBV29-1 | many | CSAVGTPGPTDTQYF | TGCAGCGCAGTCGGGACGCCGGGCCCCACAGATACGCAGTATTTT
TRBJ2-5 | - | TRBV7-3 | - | CASSLSGWDETQYF | TGTGCCAGCAGCTTATCGGGATGGGATGAGACCCAGTACTTC
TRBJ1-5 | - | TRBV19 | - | CASSMLGAGSNQPQHF | TGTGCCAGTAGTATGCTAGGGGCGGGGAGCAATCAGCCCCAGCATTTT
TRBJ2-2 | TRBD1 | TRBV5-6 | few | CASRPGTGGVGELFF | TGTGCCAGCAGACCCGGGACAGGGGGCGTCGGGGAGCTGTTTTTT
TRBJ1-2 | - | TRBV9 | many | CASSTTLGVAGYTF | TGTGCCAGCAGCACCACCTTAGGGGTGGCTGGCTACACCTTC
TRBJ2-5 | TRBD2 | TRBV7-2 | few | CASSLISGISETQYF | TGTGCCAGCAGCTTAATCAGCGGGATTTCCGAGACCCAGTACTTC
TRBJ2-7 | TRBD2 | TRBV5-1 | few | CASSLGLADSYEQYF | TGCGCCAGCAGCTTAGGACTAGCGGACTCCTACGAGCAGTACTTC
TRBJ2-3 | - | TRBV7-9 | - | CASSQWSGTPDTQYF | TGTGCCAGCAGCCAGTGGAGCGGGACACCAGATACGCAGTATTTT
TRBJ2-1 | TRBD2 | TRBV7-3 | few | CASSVQASGRAKSYNEQFF | TGTGCCAGCAGCGTCCAAGCTAGCGGGAGGGCCAAATCCTACAATGAGCAGTTCTTC
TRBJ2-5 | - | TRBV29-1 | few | CSVESRAQETQYF | TGCAGCGTTGAGTCGAGGGCCCAAGAGACCCAGTACTTC